Following are 8 T cell receptor beta chains from one sample sequenced in a study of shared clonotypes between healthy human individuals. Libraries were prepared by immunoSEQ multiplex PCR; TCRdb keeps only in-frame clonotypes and omits some of them. The sample has about 1 million clones, approximately 68% seen once. The sequenced material came from memory CD4+ T cells sorted from blood. Stated subset: CD45RA-negative fraction. These receptors were collected from a man aged 18 to 35 in good health.

Details on this clone: At the DNA level, this CDR3 is encoded by other sequences in the same sample as well. The chain combines TRBV5-1 with TRBJ2-7; D uncertain. Trimming left V 2 bases short and J 1 base short, with 10 bases between. Germline assignment: CDR1 SGHRS and CDR2 YFSETQ. This CDR3 has 14 amino acids. This chain's CDR3 is CASSLGGSSYEQYF. CDR3 nucleotide sequence: TGCGCCAGCAGCTTAGGCGGCAGTTCCTACGAGCAGTACTTC.

This clone was detected only a few times. This chain uses TRBV21-1 with TRBJ2-3; the DNA was not compared with TRBD1, the D call given in the table. TRBV21-1 constitutes a pseudogene. CDR3 size: 14 residues. The CDR3 protein is CASSTPKGADTQYF. The CDR3 DNA reads TGTGCCAGCAGCACACCGAAGGGGGCAGATACGCAGTATTTT.

The V gene is TRBV5-8, the J gene TRBJ2-6; the D is unclear. V was cut by 4 bases and J by 0 bases, with 17 bases left in between. The CDR3 covers 18 residues. The germline V gene encodes CDR1 SGHTS and CDR2 YDEGEE. The CDR3 bases are TGTGCCAGCAGCACCGATCTAGGCGCATACTCTGGGGCCAACGTCCTGACTTTC. It codes for CASSTDLGAYSGANVLTF.

This chain links TRBV6-1 with TRBJ2-7; D is perhaps TRBD2 (6 bases). This CDR3 has 13 residues. Trimming took 5 bases from V and 2 from J, leaving 10 bases between them. CDR1 and CDR2 (germline): MNHNS, SASEGT. CDR3 DNA: TGTGCCAGCAGTACGGGAGTCGCCTACGAGCAGTACTTC. Amino acids: CASSTGVAYEQYF.

The V call is TRBV5-1, the J call TRBJ1-2; 8 bases fit TRBD1. The CDR3 has 15 amino acids. Germline V gives CDR1 SGHRS, CDR2 YFSETQ. The V gene end was trimmed by 0 bases and the J gene end by 3 bases; junction bases not matched to a gene: 4. DNA for the CDR3: TGCGCCAGCAGCTTGGGACAGGGGATAGACTATGGCTACACCTTC. As protein: CASSLGQGIDYGYTF.

As for this clone: The same CDR3 is also encoded by other DNA sequences in this sample. The chain has TRBV4-3 and TRBJ1-3; D unresolved. The ends were cut back, 0 bases at V and 4 bases at J, with 10 bases in the middle. The CDR3 totals 15 residues. CDR1 is LGHNA, CDR2 YSLEER, per germline. This CDR3 is CASSQDLGSGNTIYF. The CDR3 DNA reads TGCGCCAGCAGCCAAGATCTGGGTTCGGGAAACACCATATATTTT.

This clone appeared a few times. The chain uses TRBV7-9 and TRBJ2-1; tentative D call: TRBD1 (6 bases). The CDR3 runs to 15 residues. The germline V gene encodes CDR1 SEHNR and CDR2 FQNEAQ (reference sequence). V lost 5 bases to trimming and J lost 4 bases, with 15 bases between them. The CDR3 DNA reads as TGTGCCAGCAGCAACAGGGCCCCACCGTACAATGAGCAGTTCTTC. Residues: CASSNRAPPYNEQFF.

The chain couples TRBV5-5 to TRBJ1-1; tentative D call: TRBD1 (5 bases). The CDR3 sequence is 13 residues long. Germline assignment: CDR1 SGHKS and CDR2 YYEKEE (reference sequence). V lost 4 bases and J lost 5, with 12 bases in between. CDR3 DNA sequence: TGTGCCAGCAGCGCATTTTCAGGGACTGAAGCTTTCTTT. The encoded protein is CASSAFSGTEAFF.